This is a list of T cell receptor beta chains from one sample in a study of monozygotic twins with inflammatory bowel disease. TCRdb processed the 5' RACE reads again and assigns one entry to each CDR3 protein, with no DNA. This sample's table has approximately 400,000 distinct CDR3 sequences. The sequenced material came from blood. The receptors stem from a human donor with ulcerative colitis or Crohn's disease, or a healthy co-twin of an affected twin (not recorded which). Both conserved end residues are part of each CDR3.

V gene,J gene,CDR3 protein
TRBV20-1,TRBJ1-4,CSANLHGTVNEKLFF
TRBV24-1,TRBJ1-5,CATSDGRGLNQPQHF
TRBV7-8,TRBJ1-1,CASSFNMNTEAFF
TRBV2,TRBJ2-1,CASQRESSYNEQFF
TRBV9,TRBJ1-2,CASSHNQQGSLGYTF
TRBV12-3/TRBV12-4,TRBJ2-1,CASSPAVGSSYNEQFF
TRBV10-3,TRBJ2-1,CAISGSTGTSSYNEQFF
TRBV7-9,TRBJ2-4,CASSPRDRENIQYF
TRBV5-1,TRBJ2-7,CASSFARGYEQYF
TRBV7-2,TRBJ2-1,CASSLDYGSYNEQFF
TRBV3-1,TRBJ1-5,CASSPYRTGNQPQHF
TRBV7-8,TRBJ2-1,CASSLGDPYNEQFF
TRBV7-6,TRBJ1-4,CASSEYGKGNEKLFF
TRBV15,TRBJ2-7,CATSGPIFANEQYF
TRBV5-1,TRBJ1-1,CASSLGGQGALAEAFF
TRBV29-1,TRBJ1-2,CSVEDGNRNGYTF
TRBV29-1,TRBJ1-1,CSAEQLMNTEAFF
TRBV10-3,TRBJ2-1,CAISESIAGGDNEQFF
TRBV7-2,TRBJ1-2,CASSPLRQGYGYTF
TRBV30,TRBJ1-5,CAWSVGEGQPQHF
TRBV11-2,TRBJ2-1,CASSLDGFSEQFF
TRBV6-6,TRBJ1-1,CASSYSRLATEAFF
TRBV29-1,TRBJ2-2,CSAPGGGADTGELFF
TRBV18,TRBJ2-3,CASSPMSTDHITDTQYF
TRBV4-1,TRBJ2-1,CASSQEASGSSGDEQFF
TRBV6-1,TRBJ2-7,CATQPGQGRYEQYF
TRBV19,TRBJ2-1,CASMGLAGGGEQFF
TRBV27,TRBJ2-3,CASSHGLAGDTQYF
TRBV6-1,TRBJ1-2,CASSDHYGYTF
TRBV6-1,TRBJ2-2,CAEGMGQLNTGELFF
TRBV29-1,TRBJ2-7,CSVADSYEQYF
TRBV30,TRBJ2-1,CAWSVRDRDDNEQFF
TRBV10-3,TRBJ2-1,CAISGRNEQFF
TRBV20-1,TRBJ2-5,CSASSLKDRGREETQYF
TRBV5-1,TRBJ2-5,CASSLDLQETQYF
TRBV11-2,TRBJ2-7,CASSLVPLFLTIEQYF
TRBV20-1,TRBJ1-5,CSARDSNSNQPQHF
TRBV12-3/TRBV12-4,TRBJ2-5,CASSEMEFGETQYF
TRBV7-2,TRBJ2-3,CASSFVTGGGDTQYF
TRBV20-1,TRBJ2-1,CSARENSGRFGFF
TRBV20-1,TRBJ2-1,CSASRTSGVNEQFF
TRBV7-2,TRBJ2-1,CASRKLAGERNEQFF
TRBV6-2/TRBV6-3,TRBJ2-7,CASSYSMGYEQYF
TRBV7-6,TRBJ2-7,CASSRRTGDYEQYF
TRBV7-2,TRBJ1-6,CASSLDRGSNSPLHF
TRBV5-1,TRBJ2-7,CASSFGDREIYEQYF
TRBV20-1,TRBJ2-5,CSAILPLSETQYF
TRBV7-2,TRBJ2-1,CASSSPLAVGSYNEQFF
TRBV20-1,TRBJ1-1,CSASAQMNTEAFF
TRBV5-4,TRBJ1-2,CASSGPGQGKGYTF
TRBV12-3/TRBV12-4,TRBJ2-3,CASSFVGGRISSTDTQYF
TRBV2,TRBJ2-7,CASSENVHFYEQYF
TRBV4-3,TRBJ1-4,CASSQERGARTGVEKLFF